These 14 T cell receptor beta chains were sequenced from one sample in a study of shared clonotypes between healthy human individuals. Here immunoSEQ multiplex PCR was the method, and the copy in TCRdb shows in-frame clones only, minus some. Altogether 330,000 or so clones are present, around 67% being singletons, with the ten largest covering under 11%. The material sequenced was memory CD4+ T cells sorted from blood. The subset here: CD45RA-negative fraction. The receptors derive from a man aged 25 to 45 in good health.

The chain recombines TRBV18 with TRBJ2-5, with D tentatively TRBD1 or TRBD2 (7 bases each). V lost 2 bases and J lost 3, with 16 bases in between. Germline V gives CDR1 KGHSH, CDR2 LQKENI. CDR3 length equals 16 residues. CDR3 nucleotides: TGTGCCAGCTCACCAATGGGGGACAGCGGGGAAGAGACCCAGTACTTC. It encodes CASSPMGDSGEETQYF.

Concerning this clone: The same CDR3 can be traced to other DNA sequences in this sample. The CDR3 loop reads CASSLRGTSTDTQYF. CDR3 sequence (DNA): TGTGCCAGCAGCTTGCGGGGTACTAGCACAGATACGCAGTATTTT. The J gene is TRBJ2-3, the V gene TRBV11-2; possibly TRBD2 for D (6 bases). Germline V gene sequence: CDR1 SGHAT, CDR2 FQNNGV. The length of the CDR3 is 15 residues. Trimming removed 3 bases at V and 0 bases at J, with 10 bases between.

The CDR3 region is CSADRGETQYF. DNA of the CDR3: TGCAGTGCTGACCGGGGAGAGACCCAGTACTTC. V gene TRBV20-1 combines with J gene TRBJ2-5, with TRBD2 as a possible D gene (5 bases). The germline CDR1 and CDR2 sequences are DFQATT and SNEGSKA (reference sequence). V dropped 5 bases and J dropped 4 bases, with 8 bases sitting between them. The CDR3 consists of 11 residues.

The chain is built from TRBV30 and TRBJ1-4; D unresolved. Germline V gene lookup returns CDR1 GTSNPN and CDR2 SVGIG (reference sequence). V lost 2 bases to trimming and J lost 6 bases, with 19 bases between them. The CDR3 sequence is 16 residues long. As DNA, the CDR3 is TGTGCCTGGAGTATGACAAGACGGAATGGTGATGAAAAACTGTTTTTT. Protein sequence: CAWSMTRRNGDEKLFF.

This clone occurred once. The chain employs TRBV29-1 and TRBJ2-3, with TRBD2 identical over 11 bases. Unmatched junction bases numbered 7, after V lost 8 bases and J lost 6 bases. The length of the CDR3 is 13 residues. Germline V gene data show CDR1 as SQVTM and CDR2 as ANQGSEA. As DNA, the CDR3 is TGCAGCTCAGGACTAGCGGGTGGTGATACGCAGTATTTT. Translation: CSSGLAGGDTQYF.

The chain carries TRBV5-1 and TRBJ2-1; D is uncertain. Germline CDR1 is SGHRS and CDR2 is YFSETQ. CDR3 length: 15 amino acids. The V end lost 2 bases, the J end lost 0 bases, and 9 bases lay between the germline ends. This CDR3 reads CASSFQPGSYNEQFF. As DNA, the CDR3 is TGCGCCAGCAGCTTCCAGCCGGGCTCCTACAATGAGCAGTTCTTC. The complete variable domain, with remaining parts taken from reference TRBV5-1 and TRBJ2-1, reads KAGVTQTPRYLIKTRGQQVTLSCSPISGHRSVSWYQQTPGQGLQFLFEYFSETQRNKGNFPGRFSGRQFSNSRSEMNVSTLELGDSALYLCASSFQPGSYNEQFFGPGTRLTVL.

The chain carries TRBV5-6 and TRBJ2-2, with 7 bases that match TRBD2. Germline values: CDR1 SGHDT, CDR2 YYEEEE. V gave up 5 bases and J gave up 5 bases; unmatched junction bases: 15. This CDR3 spans 17 amino acids. CDR3 coding DNA: TGTGCCAGCAGTTCGGGGAGGGAGGGCCTCGGTACCGGGGAGCTGTTTTTT. Encoded protein: CASSSGREGLGTGELFF.

This chain joins TRBV11-2 and TRBJ2-4; D not resolved. This CDR3 contains 15 residues. V lost 5 bases to trimming and J lost 1 base, with 12 bases between them. CDR1 and CDR2 from the germline V gene are SGHAT and FQNNGV. The DNA of the CDR3 is TGTGCCAGCAGCAGAAGTGAGGACGCCAAAAACATTCAGTACTTC. Encoded protein: CASSRSEDAKNIQYF.

This chain connects TRBV6-1 to TRBJ1-2, with D maybe TRBD1 (5 bases). Trimming pared 0 bases from V and 2 bases from J, leaving 19 bases between. Germline CDR1 and CDR2: MNHNS and SASEGT. This CDR3 is built from 18 residues. CDR3 in DNA: TGTGCCAGCAGTGAAGCCCTGGCAGGGTCTCTGGCGAACTATGGCTACACCTTC. Its protein is CASSEALAGSLANYGYTF.

V gene TRBV18 combines with J gene TRBJ2-1, with no clear D. The CDR3 sequence is 14 residues long. V was pared by 3 bases and J by 5 bases, with 11 bases between. The germline V gene encodes CDR1 KGHSH and CDR2 LQKENI. The CDR3 reads CASSPLADNNEQFF. For the CDR3, the DNA is TGTGCCAGCTCACCCCTCGCTGACAACAATGAGCAGTTCTTC. The full variable domain, rest sourced from reference TRBV18 and TRBJ2-1, is NAGVMQNPRHLVRRRGQEARLRCSPMKGHSHVYWYRQLPEEGLKFMVYLQKENIIDESGMPKERFSAEFPKEGPSILRIQQVVRGDSAAYFCASSPLADNNEQFFGPGTRLTVL.

The rearrangement joins TRBV6-1 to TRBJ1-5; TRBD1 matches 12 bases. Trimming took 4 bases from V and 6 from J; bases not matched to a gene: 4. The CDR3 length is 15 residues. Germline CDR1 MNHNS, CDR2 SASEGT. The CDR3 spells CASSGGTGGGQPQHF. The CDR3 DNA is TGTGCCAGCAGTGGCGGGACAGGGGGCGGTCAGCCCCAGCATTTT.

This sequence joins TRBV7-6 and TRBJ1-4; no clear D. The ends were cut back, 5 bases at V and 8 bases at J, with 9 bases in the middle. Germline V gene lookup returns CDR1 SGHVS and CDR2 FNYEAQ. The CDR3 sequence is 12 residues long. As DNA, the CDR3 is TGTGCCAGCAGCCGTTGGCAGGAAAAACTGTTTTTT. Translation: CASSRWQEKLFF.

This clone was seen more than once but under ten times. V usage is TRBV7-9 and J usage is TRBJ1-3, with 7 bases fitting TRBD1. The CDR3 has 14 amino acids. In germline, CDR1 is SEHNR, CDR2 FQNEAQ (reference sequence). V trimming: 3 bases; J trimming: 4 bases; junction bases outside the gene matches: 3. CDR3 protein: CASSFGTAGNTIYF. Written as DNA, the CDR3 is TGTGCCAGCAGCTTTGGGACAGCCGGAAACACCATATATTTT.

This clone was observed a few times. This chain links TRBV19 with TRBJ2-5; 7 bases align to TRBD2. CDR3 size: 14 residues. Germline V lookup: CDR1 LNHDA, CDR2 SQIVND (reference sequence). V shed 8 bases and J 4 bases; nucleotides not matched to a gene: 10. CDR3 nucleotides: TGTGCCAGTTGTACGACCTGGGGGGGAGAGACCCAGTACTTC. The encoded protein is CASCTTWGGETQYF.